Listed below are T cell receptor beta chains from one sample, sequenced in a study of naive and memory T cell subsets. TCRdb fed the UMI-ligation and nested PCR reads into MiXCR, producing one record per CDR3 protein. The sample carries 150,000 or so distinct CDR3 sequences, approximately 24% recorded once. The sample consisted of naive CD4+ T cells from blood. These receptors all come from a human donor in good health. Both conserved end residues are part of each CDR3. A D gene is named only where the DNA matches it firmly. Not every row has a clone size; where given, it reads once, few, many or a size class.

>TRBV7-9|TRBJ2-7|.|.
CASSSTGVHEQYF
TGTGCCAGCAGCTCGACAGGTGTTCACGAGCAGTACTTC
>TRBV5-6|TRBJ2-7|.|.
CASSLARRASLYEQYF
TGTGCCAGCAGCTTGGCCCGACGCGCGTCCCTTTACGAGCAGTACTTC
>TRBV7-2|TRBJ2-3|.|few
CASSPGVATQYF
TGTGCCAGCAGCCCCGGGGTGGCTACGCAGTATTTT
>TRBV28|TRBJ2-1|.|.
CASSPPGSYNEQFF
TGTGCCAGCAGCCCCCCAGGGTCCTACAATGAGCAGTTCTTC
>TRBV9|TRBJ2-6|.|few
CASSAIGGYSGANVLTF
TGTGCCAGCAGCGCTATCGGCGGGTACTCTGGGGCCAACGTCCTGACTTTC
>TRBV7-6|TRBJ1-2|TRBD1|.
CASSPSYGTDGYTF
TGTGCCAGCAGTCCATCTTACGGGACAGATGGCTACACCTTC
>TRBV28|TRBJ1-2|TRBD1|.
CASSSDRVYGYTF
TGTGCCAGCAGTTCCGACAGGGTTTATGGCTACACCTTC
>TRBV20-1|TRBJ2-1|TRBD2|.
CSAIQREGKFF
TGCAGTGCTATTCAGCGGGAGGGCAAGTTCTTC
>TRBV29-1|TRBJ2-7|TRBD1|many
CSVGPQGAGYEQYF
TGCAGCGTTGGACCACAGGGGGCCGGCTACGAGCAGTACTTC
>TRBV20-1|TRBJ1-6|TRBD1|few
CSAEDRVVLDSPLHF
TGCAGTGCTGAGGACAGGGTTGTTCTTGATTCACCCCTCCACTTT
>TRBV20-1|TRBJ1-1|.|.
CSALKAGTLNTEAFF
TGCAGTGCGCTAAAGGCTGGGACACTAAACACTGAAGCTTTCTTT
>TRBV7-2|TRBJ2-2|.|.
CASSLEVAGELFF
TGTGCCAGCAGCTTAGAGGTCGCCGGGGAGCTGTTTTTT
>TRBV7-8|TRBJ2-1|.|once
CASSFYGRSDEQFF
TGTGCCAGCAGCTTTTACGGGAGATCGGATGAGCAGTTCTTC
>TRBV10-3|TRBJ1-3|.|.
CAIKAVPGNTIYF
TGTGCCATCAAAGCTGTACCTGGAAACACCATATATTTT
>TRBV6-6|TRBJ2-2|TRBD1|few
CASRSRGQGGTGELFF
TGTGCCAGCAGGTCACGGGGACAGGGTGGCACCGGGGAGCTGTTTTTT
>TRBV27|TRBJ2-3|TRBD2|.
CASSPHRTSGVITDTQYF
TGTGCCAGCAGTCCCCACCGGACTAGCGGGGTTATCACAGATACGCAGTATTTT
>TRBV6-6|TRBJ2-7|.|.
CASTHNLYNEQYF
TGTGCCAGCACCCACAACTTGTATAACGAGCAGTACTTC
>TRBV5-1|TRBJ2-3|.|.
CASSFTDDTDTQYF
TGCGCCAGCAGCTTTACGGATGACACAGATACGCAGTATTTT
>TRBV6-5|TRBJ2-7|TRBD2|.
CASSRLAGGKEQYF
TGTGCCAGCAGTCGCCTAGCGGGAGGGAAAGAGCAGTACTTC
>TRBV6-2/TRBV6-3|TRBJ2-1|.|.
CATRLMDVTFF
TGTGCCACCAGATTAATGGACGTGACGTTCTTC
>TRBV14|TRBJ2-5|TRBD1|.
CASSQDRGLAAFWSETQYF
TGTGCCAGCAGCCAGGACAGGGGCCTCGCGGCGTTTTGGTCAGAGACCCAGTACTTC
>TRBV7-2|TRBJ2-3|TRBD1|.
CASSLDRGGTDTQYF
TGTGCCAGCAGCCTAGACAGGGGAGGCACAGATACGCAGTATTTT
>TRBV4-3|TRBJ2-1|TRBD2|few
CASSQEPTSGRNEQFF
TGCGCCAGCAGCCAAGAGCCGACTAGCGGGAGGAATGAGCAGTTCTTC
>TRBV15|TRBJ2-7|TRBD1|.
CATSRSLTGTAYEQYF
TGTGCCACCAGCAGATCTCTGACCGGGACAGCCTACGAGCAGTACTTC
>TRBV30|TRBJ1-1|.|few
CASEVEGRTEAFF
TGTGCATCGGAGGTGGAGGGGAGGACTGAAGCTTTCTTT
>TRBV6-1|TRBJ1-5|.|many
CASSVGEEWNQPQHF
TGTGCCAGCAGTGTTGGGGAGGAGTGGAATCAGCCCCAGCATTTT
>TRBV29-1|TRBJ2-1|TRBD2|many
CSLAVRLAGDEQFF
TGCAGCCTAGCCGTGAGACTAGCTGGAGATGAGCAGTTCTTC
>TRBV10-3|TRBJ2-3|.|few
CAISVGSGYTDTQYF
TGTGCCATCAGTGTTGGTAGCGGATACACAGATACGCAGTATTTT
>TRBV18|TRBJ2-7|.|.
CASSPLAEGANEQYF
TGTGCCAGCTCGCCCCTCGCCGAAGGGGCTAACGAGCAGTACTTC
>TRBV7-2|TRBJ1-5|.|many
CASSSGRDQPQHF
TGTGCCAGCAGTTCGGGGCGGGATCAGCCCCAGCATTTT
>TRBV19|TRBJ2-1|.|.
CASSISDYYNEQFF
TGTGCCAGTAGTATATCTGACTACTACAATGAGCAGTTCTTC
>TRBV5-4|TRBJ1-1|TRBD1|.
CASKSQGDTEAFF
TGTGCCAGCAAATCGCAGGGGGACACTGAAGCTTTCTTT
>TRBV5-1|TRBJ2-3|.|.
CASSLMGTDTQYF
TGCGCCAGCAGCTTGATGGGGACAGATACGCAGTATTTT
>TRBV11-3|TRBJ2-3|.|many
CASSQVSDTQYF
TGTGCCAGCAGCCAAGTCTCGGATACGCAGTATTTT
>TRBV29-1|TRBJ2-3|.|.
CSAVAFPDTQYF
TGCAGCGCCGTAGCCTTCCCGGATACGCAGTATTTT
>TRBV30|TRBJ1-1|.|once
CAWSLQPNTEAFF
TGTGCCTGGAGTCTACAACCGAACACTGAAGCTTTCTTT
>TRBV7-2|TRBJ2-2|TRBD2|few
CASSSRTSLGPGELFF
TGTGCCAGCAGCTCTAGGACTAGCTTGGGTCCCGGGGAGCTGTTTTTT
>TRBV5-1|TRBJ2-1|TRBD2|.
CASSLDPPSGSEQFF
TGCGCCAGCAGCTTGGACCCCCCTAGCGGGAGTGAGCAGTTCTTC
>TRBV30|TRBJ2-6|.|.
CAWSPGGASGANVLTF
TGTGCCTGGAGTCCAGGGGGGGCCTCTGGGGCCAACGTCCTGACTTTC
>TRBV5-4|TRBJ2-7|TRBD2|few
CASSLVGTKGYEQYF
TGTGCCAGCAGCTTGGTCGGGACTAAGGGTTACGAGCAGTACTTC
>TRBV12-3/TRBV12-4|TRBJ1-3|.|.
CASTPGLSQGNTIYF
TGTGCCAGCACCCCCGGCTTGTCTCAGGGAAACACCATATATTTT
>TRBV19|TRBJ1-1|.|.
CASTTRGVNTEAFF
TGTGCCAGTACGACACGTGGAGTTAACACTGAAGCTTTCTTT
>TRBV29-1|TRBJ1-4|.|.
CSVEGGKDEKLFF
TGCAGCGTTGAGGGGGGAAAAGATGAAAAACTGTTTTTT
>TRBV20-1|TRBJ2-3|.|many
CSATTAGTDTQYF
TGCAGTGCTACGACGGCAGGCACAGATACGCAGTATTTT
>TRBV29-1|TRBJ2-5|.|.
CSVAHRVKETQYF
TGCAGCGTTGCCCACAGGGTGAAGGAGACCCAGTACTTC
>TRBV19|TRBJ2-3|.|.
CASSTSASTDTQYF
TGTGCCAGTAGTACTAGCGCTAGCACAGATACGCAGTATTTT
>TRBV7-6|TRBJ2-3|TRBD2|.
CASSPLAGDTDTQYF
TGTGCCAGCAGCCCACTAGCGGGAGACACAGATACGCAGTATTTT
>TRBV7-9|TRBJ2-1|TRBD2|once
CASSLGTSGDYEQFF
TGTGCCAGCAGCTTGGGGACTAGCGGGGATTATGAGCAGTTCTTC
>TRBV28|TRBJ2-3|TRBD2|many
CASAGASSGSTDTQYF
TGTGCCAGCGCTGGGGCTTCTAGCGGTAGCACAGATACGCAGTATTTT
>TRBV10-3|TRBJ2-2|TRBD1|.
CAIKATGADTGELFF
TGTGCCATCAAAGCGACAGGGGCGGACACCGGGGAGCTGTTTTTT
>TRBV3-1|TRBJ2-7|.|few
CASSQGVYQRAYEQYF
TGTGCCAGCAGCCAAGGTGTTTACCAGCGGGCCTACGAGCAGTACTTC
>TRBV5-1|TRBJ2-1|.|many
CASSYRPSEQFF
TGCGCCAGCAGCTACCGTCCCTCTGAGCAGTTCTTC
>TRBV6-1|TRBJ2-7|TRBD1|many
CASSPRDRGFYEQYF
TGTGCCAGCAGCCCCCGGGACAGGGGGTTCTACGAGCAGTACTTC
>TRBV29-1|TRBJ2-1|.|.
CSVPKNGKPYNEQFF
TGCAGCGTTCCTAAAAATGGGAAACCCTACAATGAGCAGTTCTTC
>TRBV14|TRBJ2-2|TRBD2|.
CASSQVASGRSGELFF
TGTGCCAGCAGCCAAGTAGCTAGCGGGAGATCCGGGGAGCTGTTTTTT